Each of the 25 T cell receptor beta chains below was sequenced from the same sample in a study of T cell repertoires in cytomegalovirus infection (dated by TCRdb to the late 2010s). Their antigens remain unidentified. Sequenced on an Illumina HiSeq 1500. Using fastp trimming at Q25 and MiXCR clonotype assembly, TCRdb reanalyzed the public sequencing data and kept in-frame beta chains. Each entry is one CDR3 protein sequence, shown with its most common DNA and genes. The sample table shows about 46,000 distinct CDR3 sequences, and 20% are seen once. In total, the top ten clones hold around a sixth of the sample. What was sequenced was PBMCs, sequenced either directly or after in vitro stimulation (not recorded which). These receptors were collected from a human donor in good health (CMV status not recorded). Some clones in this sample may be carry-over from other donors' samples.

This clonotype was counted at least ten times. The genes are TRBV7-2 and TRBJ2-3; D tentatively reads TRBD1 or TRBD2 (7 bases each). Trimming took off 3 bases at V and 4 bases at J, with 11 bases between the two ends. Looked up from germline, CDR1 is SGHTA and CDR2 is FQGNSA. The CDR3 covers 14 residues. CDR3 DNA: TGTGCCAGCAGCTTTGCAGGGGGGGCAGATACGCAGTATTTT. It encodes CASSFAGGADTQYF.

This chain links TRBV3-1 with TRBJ1-5; no clear D. The V end lost 0 bases, the J end lost 0 bases, and 6 bases lay between the germline ends. CDR1 and CDR2 from the germline V gene are LGHDT and YNNKEL (reference sequence). The CDR3 runs to 15 residues. This CDR3 is CASSQDRNSNQPQHF. Written as DNA, the CDR3 is TGTGCCAGCAGCCAAGATCGGAATAGCAATCAGCCCCAGCATTTT.

This clonotype was detected a few times. V gene TRBV29-1 combines with J gene TRBJ2-3; 7 bases line up with TRBD2. The CDR3 contains 13 residues. Germline V lookup: CDR1 SQVTM, CDR2 ANQGSEA. V lost 7 bases to trimming and J lost 3 bases; unmatched junction nucleotides: 7. CDR3 sequence reads: CSGDEGGTDTQYF. In DNA, the CDR3 is TGCAGCGGGGACGAGGGAGGGACAGATACGCAGTATTTT.

This chain uses TRBV5-1 with TRBJ2-2; no clear D. The V gene lost 1 base and the J gene lost 6 bases, with 7 bases spanning the gap. This CDR3 is 13 amino acids long. The germline V gene has CDR1 SGHRS and CDR2 YFSETQ. CDR3 protein: CASSLLGSGELFF. CDR3 DNA sequence: TGCGCCAGCAGCTTGCTGGGGTCCGGGGAGCTGTTTTTT.

This chain uses TRBV7-9 with TRBJ2-7; D remains ambiguous. Trimming shortened V by 5 bases and J by 5 bases, and 19 bases separated the two germline ends. Germline V CDR1 and CDR2: SEHNR, FQNEAQ (reference sequence). This CDR3 region has 15 residues. CDR3: CASSNPGIYGNEQYF. The CDR3 nucleotides read TGTGCCAGCAGCAATCCAGGTATCTATGGTAACGAGCAGTACTTC.

This clonotype was counted between two and nine times. V usage is TRBV4-2 and J usage is TRBJ2-3; the match to TRBD2 covers 9 bases. Per germline, CDR1 LGHNA and CDR2 YNFKEQ. The trim removed 4 bases at V and 7 bases at J, leaving 9 bases unmatched. The CDR3 extends over 15 amino acids. The CDR3 bases are TGTGCCAGCAGCCCCGGGATAGCGGGGGCCTATACGCAGTATTTT. It is translated as CASSPGIAGAYTQYF.

The rearrangement links TRBV7-8 to TRBJ1-3; weak D call: TRBD1 (5 bases). V lost 0 bases and J 12 bases, leaving 12 bases between the germline ends. Germline CDR1 SGHVS, CDR2 FQNEAQ. The CDR3 totals 13 residues. CDR3 DNA sequence: TGTGCCAGCAGCTTAGCGGGACTTGTCGGCATATATTTT. The encoded protein is CASSLAGLVGIYF.

This clonotype has ten or more counts. The V and J genes are TRBV7-2 and TRBJ2-5, with D perhaps matching TRBD2 (5 bases). Germline CDR1 and CDR2: SGHTA and FQGNSA. The length of the CDR3 is 16 residues. With 4 bases removed from V and 2 bases from J, the gap between germline ends came to 17 bases. CDR3 bases: TGTGCCAGCAGCTCCAAAACACTAGGCTCTCAAGAGACCCAGTACTTC. Amino acid sequence: CASSSKTLGSQETQYF.

A few counts support this clonotype. The limits of the CDR3 on the DNA are not certain, so only TCRdb's listed CDR3 is given. The chain recombines TRBV2 with TRBJ1-3; no DNA check was done on the table's D call, TRBD1. The CDR3 sequence runs 16 residues, both termini included. Germline V CDR1 and CDR2: SNHLY, FYNNEI. CDR3 residues: CASSSSGTIFGNTIYF.

In its sample, this clonotype was seen a few times. The rearrangement links TRBV11-2 to TRBJ1-3; no reliable D call. The CDR3 consists of 15 residues. The germline V gene encodes CDR1 SGHAT and CDR2 FQNNGV. V dropped 2 bases and J dropped 0 bases, with 8 bases sitting between them. The DNA of the CDR3 is TGTGCCAGCAGCTTAACCAGGAACTCTGGAAACACCATATATTTT. Protein sequence: CASSLTRNSGNTIYF.

The V gene is TRBV19, the J gene TRBJ2-4; D not resolved. CDR1 is LNHDA and CDR2 is SQIVND in the germline V gene (reference sequence). Trimming left V 6 bases short and J 0 bases short, with 12 bases between. This CDR3 region has 15 residues. Here the CDR3 reads CASRTHAVAKNIQYF. In DNA form, the CDR3 reads TGTGCCAGTAGAACCCACGCGGTAGCCAAAAACATTCAGTACTTC.

The CDR3 DNA reads as TGTGCCAGCAGTGCTTGGGACAGCAGGGGGGCAGATACGCAGTATTTT. Its translation: CASSAWDSRGADTQYF. J is TRBJ2-3 and V is TRBV25-1, with a weak D call TRBD1 (7 bases). Between the trimmed V and J ends, which lost 4 bases and 4 bases, there was a span of 18 bases. The CDR3 contains 16 residues. Germline V CDR1 and CDR2: MGHDK, SYGVNS. Based on the CDR3 plus reference TRBV25-1 and TRBJ2-3, the full variable domain is EADIYQTPRYLVIGTGKKITLECSQTMGHDKMYWYQQDPGMELHLIHYSYGVNSTEKGDLSSESTVSRIRTEHFPLTLESARPSHTSQYLCASSAWDSRGADTQYFGPGTRLTVL.

V gene TRBV7-4 combines with J gene TRBJ2-5; 8 nucleotides agree with TRBD2. The CDR3 is 14 residues long. Germline V gives CDR1 SGHVT, CDR2 SQSDAQ. Trimming took 7 bases from V and 3 from J; bases not matched to a gene: 7. The CDR3 bases are TGTGCCAGCAATCCGGGACTAGGAAAAGAGACCCAGTACTTC. It is translated as CASNPGLGKETQYF.

This CDR3 reads CASSQDYGNTDKQFF. DNA for the CDR3: TGTGCCAGCAGCCAAGATTATGGGAACACCGACAAGCAGTTCTTC. The chain recombines TRBV3-1 with TRBJ2-1; D gene uncertain. This CDR3 contains 15 residues. CDR1 and CDR2 (germline): LGHDT, YNNKEL (reference sequence). V was shortened by 0 bases and J by 11 bases, with 17 bases between the two germline ends.

This clonotype was picked up a small number of times. The chain recombines TRBV7-2 with TRBJ2-3; 15 nucleotides align to TRBD2. The germline V gene has CDR1 SGHTA and CDR2 FQGNSA. The CDR3 covers 18 residues. Germline trimming cut 1 base from V and 4 bases from J; bases unmatched to any gene: 6. CDR3 amino acids: CASSLGGLAGGLPDTQYF. The CDR3 nucleotides are TGTGCCAGCAGCTTAGGGGGACTAGCGGGGGGCCTACCAGATACGCAGTATTTT. The full variable domain, in which reference TRBV7-2 and TRBJ2-3 provide the parts outside the CDR3, is GAGVSQSPSNKVTEKGKDVELRCDPISGHTALYWYRQSLGQGLEFLIYFQGNSAPDKSGLPSDRFSAERTGGSVSTLTIQRTQQEDSAVYLCASSLGGLAGGLPDTQYFGPGTRLTVL.

This clonotype was seen more than once but under ten times. The chain uses TRBV7-9 and TRBJ2-2; 7 bases are shared with TRBD1. The CDR3 is made up of 16 amino acids. Trimming removed 3 bases from V and 1 base from J; junction bases left unmatched: 5. Germline V lookup: CDR1 SEHNR, CDR2 FQNEAQ (reference sequence). CDR3 region: CASSLGWDRNTGELFF. For the CDR3, the DNA is TGTGCCAGCAGCTTGGGGTGGGACAGGAACACCGGGGAGCTGTTTTTT.

The V and J genes are TRBV18 and TRBJ1-6, with D uncertain. Germline loops: CDR1 KGHSH, CDR2 LQKENI. This CDR3 contains 16 residues. Trimming shortened V by 2 bases and J by 7 bases, and 15 bases separated the two germline ends. CDR3: CASSPGSRTTNSPLHF. The DNA of the CDR3 is TGTGCCAGCTCACCAGGTTCAAGAACGACCAATTCACCCCTCCACTTT.

This clonotype was seen a handful of times. The chain links TRBV7-9 to TRBJ2-7; 8 positions match TRBD2. V was clipped by 6 bases and J by 5 bases; unmatched bases: 9. This CDR3 spans 14 amino acids. CDR1 and CDR2 (germline): SEHNR, FQNEAQ (reference sequence). DNA for the CDR3: TGTGCCAGCAGTCCGAGCGGGGGCTTCCACGAGCAGTACTTC. It codes for CASSPSGGFHEQYF.

This clonotype came up a few times. J is TRBJ2-5 and V is TRBV30, with D possibly matching TRBD2 (5 bases). The CDR3 sequence is 12 residues long. From germline, CDR1 is GTSNPN and CDR2 SVGIG (reference sequence). Deletions cut 8 bases from V and 2 bases from J, with 12 bases between. The CDR3 bases are TGTGCCGGAGGATGGCAGCAAGAGACCCAGTACTTC. Translating gives CAGGWQQETQYF. Complete variable domain (other parts from reference TRBV30 and TRBJ2-5): SQTIHQWPATLVQPVGSPLSLECTVEGTSNPNLYWYRQAAGRGLQLLFYSVGIGQISSEVPQNLSASRPQDRQFILSSKKLLLSDSGFYLCAGGWQQETQYFGPGTRLLVL.

This clonotype came up many times. V and J are TRBV7-2 and TRBJ1-5; TRBD1 is a possible D gene (5 bases). V was cut by 1 base and J by 5 bases, with 15 bases left in between. The CDR3 is made up of 16 amino acids. The germline CDR1 and CDR2 sequences are SGHTA and FQGNSA. This chain's CDR3 is CASSLVGQGGYQPQHF. CDR3 bases: TGTGCCAGCAGCTTAGTGGGGCAGGGAGGTTATCAGCCCCAGCATTTT.

This clonotype was seen a few times. V usage is TRBV7-2 and J usage is TRBJ2-5; D possibly corresponds to TRBD2 (5 bases). This CDR3 has 14 amino acids. With 3 bases removed from V and 2 bases from J, the gap between germline ends came to 10 bases. Germline loops: CDR1 SGHTA, CDR2 FQGNSA. CDR3: CASSFLSGQETQYF. The CDR3 DNA sequence: TGTGCCAGCAGCTTTCTAAGCGGACAAGAGACCCAGTACTTC.

The sample holds a few counts of this clonotype. The rearrangement uses TRBV4-3 and TRBJ2-7; possible D gene TRBD2, 6 bases. The CDR3 is 17 amino acids. The germline V gene encodes CDR1 LGHNA and CDR2 YSLEER. V dropped 3 bases and J dropped 2 bases, with 20 bases sitting between them. This CDR3 reads CASSQGLGAGITYEQYF. Here the CDR3 DNA reads TGCGCCAGCAGCCAGGGGCTTGGGGCGGGGATAACCTACGAGCAGTACTTC.

This clonotype has a handful of counts. The rearrangement uses TRBV10-3 and TRBJ2-6, with 7 bases matching TRBD1. Germline CDR1 is ENHRY and CDR2 is SYGVKD. The CDR3 runs 18 residues. Losses at the gene ends were 2 bases for V and 0 bases for J; bases not matched to a gene: 7. DNA of the CDR3: TGTGCCATCAGTGAGAGGCCTGGGACAGCCTCTGGGGCCAACGTCCTGACTTTC. Translated: CAISERPGTASGANVLTF.

V and J are TRBV2 and TRBJ2-3; the D gene is possibly TRBD2 (6 bases). Trimming stripped 6 bases from V and 0 bases from J, with 16 bases between. CDR1 and CDR2 (germline): SNHLY, FYNNEI. The CDR3 loop spans 16 amino acids. The CDR3 is CASSGAAGRSTDTQYF. CDR3 bases: TGTGCCAGCAGCGGCGCTGCGGGGAGGAGCACAGATACGCAGTATTTT.

This clonotype has a handful of counts. This sequence joins TRBV2 and TRBJ2-7, with D unclear. V dropped 3 bases and J dropped 6 bases, with 12 bases sitting between them. There are 13 residues in the CDR3. The germline CDR1 and CDR2 sequences are SNHLY and FYNNEI. CDR3: CASSERIRFEQYF. The CDR3 DNA reads as TGTGCCAGCAGTGAGCGTATTAGATTCGAGCAGTACTTC.